In its sample, the clone carrying this T cell receptor (beta chain) was seen many times. The sample belongs to a study of T cell repertoires in cytomegalovirus infection. The CDR3 covers 12 residues. Trimming removed 10 bases from V and 4 bases from J, with 11 bases in between. Germline loops: CDR1 SGHVS, CDR2 FQNEAQ. Via MiXCR, TCRdb re-called the reads, giving one row per CDR3 protein. The repertoire holds 200,000 to 300,000 distinct CDR3 sequences, with over 9% as singletons. This TCR was sampled from a human donor in good health (CMV status not recorded). Some clones in this sample may be carry-over from other donors' samples. The sample comprised PBMCs. The chain recombines TRBV7-8 with TRBJ2-1, with D possibly TRBD2 on 6 matching bases. CDR3 DNA: TGTGCCACCCTACTAGCATACAATGAGCAGTTCTTC. Its protein is CATLLAYNEQFF.